A selection of T cell receptor beta chains follows, all from one sample in a study of vaccination effects on CD4 cells after COVID-19. The antigens these receptors bind are not known. Repertoires were generated with immunoSEQ multiplex PCR, while TCRdb's copy carries only in-frame clones and drops some. The table records under 80,000 clones, over 65% of them present only once. The input for sequencing was CD4+ T cells from PBMCs cultured with HIV peptides, taken before COVID-19 vaccination. These receptors were taken from a human donor who had a prior SARS-CoV-2 infection. The CDR3 runs from the conserved cysteine through the conserved F or W. D genes are given only for firm matches. Size is omitted from some rows. Given values are once, few, many or a class for expanded clones.

J gene: TRBJ2-2; D gene: TRBD1; clone size: -; V gene: TRBV9; CDR3 protein: CASSADRGDTGELFF; CDR3 DNA: TGTGCCAGCAGCGCGGACAGGGGGGACACCGGGGAGCTGTTTTTT
J gene: TRBJ1-2; D gene: -; clone size: -; V gene: TRBV5-6; CDR3 protein: CASSLVGTTPNYGYTF; CDR3 DNA: TGTGCCAGCAGCTTGGTGGGGACAACGCCAAACTATGGCTACACCTTC
J gene: TRBJ2-7; D gene: -; clone size: -; V gene: TRBV20-1; CDR3 protein: CSAGTPVEQYF; CDR3 DNA: TGCAGTGCGGGGACTCCAGTCGAGCAGTACTTC
J gene: TRBJ2-7; D gene: -; clone size: -; V gene: TRBV28; CDR3 protein: CASSLLRLPQQYF; CDR3 DNA: TGTGCCAGCAGTTTATTACGTCTACCCCAGCAGTACTTC
J gene: TRBJ1-2; D gene: TRBD1; clone size: -; V gene: TRBV9; CDR3 protein: CASSPRRLDRYGYTF; CDR3 DNA: TGTGCCAGCAGCCCCCGCCGCCTGGACAGGTATGGCTACACCTTC
J gene: TRBJ2-7; D gene: -; clone size: once; V gene: TRBV5-1; CDR3 protein: CASSLGAYEQYF; CDR3 DNA: TGCGCCAGCAGCTTGGGGGCCTACGAGCAGTACTTC
J gene: TRBJ2-2; D gene: -; clone size: -; V gene: TRBV11-3; CDR3 protein: CASRAGTLNTGELFF; CDR3 DNA: TGTGCCAGCAGGGCCGGGACACTGAACACCGGGGAGCTGTTTTTT
J gene: TRBJ2-1; D gene: -; clone size: -; V gene: TRBV11-2; CDR3 protein: CASSLVGRDNEQFF; CDR3 DNA: TGTGCCAGCAGCTTAGTTGGCAGGGACAATGAGCAGTTCTTC
J gene: TRBJ1-1; D gene: TRBD1; clone size: few; V gene: TRBV2; CDR3 protein: CASRGQGARNTEAFF; CDR3 DNA: TGTGCCAGCAGGGGACAGGGGGCTAGGAACACTGAAGCTTTCTTT
J gene: TRBJ1-2; D gene: TRBD1; clone size: -; V gene: TRBV6-1; CDR3 protein: CASSEHRGSNYGYTF; CDR3 DNA: TGTGCCAGCAGTGAGCACAGGGGTTCTAACTATGGCTACACCTTC
J gene: TRBJ2-7; D gene: -; clone size: -; V gene: TRBV7-9; CDR3 protein: CASSHREEYEQYF; CDR3 DNA: TGTGCCAGCAGCCACAGGGAAGAATACGAGCAGTACTTC
J gene: TRBJ1-1; D gene: -; clone size: -; V gene: TRBV28; CDR3 protein: CASRPGTYTEAFF; CDR3 DNA: TGTGCCAGCAGGCCCGGGACGTATACTGAAGCTTTCTTT
J gene: TRBJ2-5; D gene: -; clone size: -; V gene: TRBV6-5; CDR3 protein: CASSYSFRSGETQYF; CDR3 DNA: TGTGCCAGCAGTTACTCTTTTCGAAGCGGGGAGACCCAGTACTTC
J gene: TRBJ1-2; D gene: TRBD1; clone size: -; V gene: TRBV9; CDR3 protein: CASSVRGTAYGYTF; CDR3 DNA: TGTGCCAGCAGCGTAAGGGGGACAGCCTATGGCTACACCTTC
J gene: TRBJ2-1; D gene: -; clone size: few; V gene: TRBV19; CDR3 protein: CASSRVRGYYNEQFF; CDR3 DNA: TGTGCCAGTAGCCGTGTCCGGGGTTACTACAATGAGCAGTTCTTC
J gene: TRBJ2-7; D gene: -; clone size: -; V gene: TRBV27; CDR3 protein: CASRQRQTYSYEQYF; CDR3 DNA: TGTGCCAGCCGCCAGAGGCAGACCTACTCCTACGAGCAGTACTTC
J gene: TRBJ1-5; D gene: -; clone size: -; V gene: TRBV6-1; CDR3 protein: CASSEEGGAYQPQHF; CDR3 DNA: TGTGCCAGCAGTGAAGAAGGAGGGGCATATCAGCCCCAGCATTTT
J gene: TRBJ1-1; D gene: -; clone size: -; V gene: TRBV6-1; CDR3 protein: CASSDNFGQNRTEAFF; CDR3 DNA: TGTGCCAGCAGTGATAATTTCGGGCAAAATAGGACTGAAGCTTTCTTT